A selection of T cell receptor beta chains follows, all from one sample in a study of cytotoxic CD8 clonotypes in ibrutinib-treated CLL. Libraries were prepared by immunoSEQ multiplex PCR; TCRdb keeps only in-frame clonotypes and omits some of them. The table lists 45,000 or so clones, 50% to 65% of them singletons. The source material was PBMCs, sampled after 24 months of ibrutinib treatment. The receptors originated from a human donor with chronic lymphocytic leukemia. Each CDR3 is given with its conserved first and last residue. The D gene is left open where the match is weak. The size of a clone is reported for some rows only, either as once, few or many, or as a class for expanded clones.

clone_size	v_call	d_call	j_call	cdr3_nt	cdr3_aa
NA	TRBV19	NA	TRBJ1-1	TGTGCCAGTAGTATCCAGGGGAGGGGCACTGAAGCTTTCTTT	CASSIQGRGTEAFF
NA	TRBV5-1	NA	TRBJ1-4	TGCGCCAGCAGCCCGGGGCCGGGTGAAAAACTGTTTTTT	CASSPGPGEKLFF
NA	TRBV6-1	NA	TRBJ1-1	TGTGCCAGCAGTGTATCTCGCTTTAACACTGAAGCTTTCTTT	CASSVSRFNTEAFF
few	TRBV2	TRBD1	TRBJ2-7	TGTGCCAGCAGCCGGACAGGGAACGAGCAGTACTTC	CASSRTGNEQYF
few	TRBV19	NA	TRBJ1-2	TGTGCCAGTAGCACCGCCGGACAGTCGGGCCGGTATGGCTACACCTTC	CASSTAGQSGRYGYTF
NA	TRBV29-1	NA	TRBJ1-3	TGCAGCGCCTCTACAGATCCCTCTGGAAACACCATATATTTT	CSASTDPSGNTIYF
few	TRBV5-4	TRBD2	TRBJ2-2	TGTGCCAGCAGCTCGGGAGGCCGTTACACCGGGGAGCTGTTTTTT	CASSSGGRYTGELFF
NA	TRBV19	NA	TRBJ1-5	TGTGCCAGTAGCCACAGGGCCCGCGATCAGCCCCAGCATTTT	CASSHRARDQPQHF
NA	TRBV6-5	NA	TRBJ2-3	TGTGCCAGCAGTTACGAGCTGGGCAGCACAGATACGCAGTATTTT	CASSYELGSTDTQYF
many	TRBV9	NA	TRBJ1-2	TGTGCCAGCAGCGCCGTCATAAGAGCGGGGCATGGCTACACCTTC	CASSAVIRAGHGYTF
NA	TRBV9	TRBD1	TRBJ1-1	TGTGCCAGCAGCGGACAGGGAAGAGAAGGAAACACTGAAGCTTTCTTT	CASSGQGREGNTEAFF
NA	TRBV5-1	TRBD1	TRBJ1-4	TGCGCCAGCAGCGACCCACAGGGGGCGGGGGAAAAACTGTTTTTT	CASSDPQGAGEKLFF